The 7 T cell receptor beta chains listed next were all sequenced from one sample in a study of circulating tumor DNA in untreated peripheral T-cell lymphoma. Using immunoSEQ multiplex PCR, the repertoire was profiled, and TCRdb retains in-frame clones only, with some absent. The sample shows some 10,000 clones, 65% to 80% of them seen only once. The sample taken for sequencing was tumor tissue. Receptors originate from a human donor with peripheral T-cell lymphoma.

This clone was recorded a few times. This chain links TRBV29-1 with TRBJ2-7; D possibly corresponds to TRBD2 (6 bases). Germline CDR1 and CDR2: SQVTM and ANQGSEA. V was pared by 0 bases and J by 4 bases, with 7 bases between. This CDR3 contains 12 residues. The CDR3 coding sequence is TGCAGCGTTGAAGAGGGGAGGTACGAGCAGTACTTC. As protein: CSVEEGRYEQYF.

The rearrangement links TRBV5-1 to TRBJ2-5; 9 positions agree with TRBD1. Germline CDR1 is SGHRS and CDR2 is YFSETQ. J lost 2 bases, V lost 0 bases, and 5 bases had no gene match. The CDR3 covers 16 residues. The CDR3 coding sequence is TGCGCCAGCAGCTTGGGCGGGACAGGGCATCAAGAGACCCAGTACTTC. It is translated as CASSLGGTGHQETQYF.

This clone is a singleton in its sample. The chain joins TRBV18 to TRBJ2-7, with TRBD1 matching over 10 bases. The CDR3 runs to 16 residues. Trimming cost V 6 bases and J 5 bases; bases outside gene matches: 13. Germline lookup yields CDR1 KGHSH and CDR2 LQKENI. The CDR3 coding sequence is TGTGCCAGCTCCCCGGTGGGGTGGGACAGGGGCCACGAGCAGTACTTC. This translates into CASSPVGWDRGHEQYF.

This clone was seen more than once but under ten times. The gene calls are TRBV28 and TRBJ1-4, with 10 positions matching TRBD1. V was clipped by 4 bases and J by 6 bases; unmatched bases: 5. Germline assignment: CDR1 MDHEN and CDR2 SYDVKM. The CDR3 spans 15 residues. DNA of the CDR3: TGTGCCAGCAGTTCAGGGACAGGGGTTGATGAAAAACTGTTTTTT. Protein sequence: CASSSGTGVDEKLFF.

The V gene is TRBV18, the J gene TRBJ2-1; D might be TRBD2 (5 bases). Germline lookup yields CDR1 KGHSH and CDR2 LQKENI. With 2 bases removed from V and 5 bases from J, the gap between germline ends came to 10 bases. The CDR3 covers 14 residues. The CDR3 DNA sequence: TGTGCCAGCTCACCATGGACTGAAGACAATGAGCAGTTCTTC. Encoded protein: CASSPWTEDNEQFF.

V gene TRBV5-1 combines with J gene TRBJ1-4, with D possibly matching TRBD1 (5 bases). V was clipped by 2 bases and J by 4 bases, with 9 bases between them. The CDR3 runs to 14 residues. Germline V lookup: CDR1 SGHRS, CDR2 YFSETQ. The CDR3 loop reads CASSFLGGNEKLFF. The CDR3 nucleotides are TGCGCCAGCAGCTTTTTGGGGGGTAATGAAAAACTGTTTTTT.

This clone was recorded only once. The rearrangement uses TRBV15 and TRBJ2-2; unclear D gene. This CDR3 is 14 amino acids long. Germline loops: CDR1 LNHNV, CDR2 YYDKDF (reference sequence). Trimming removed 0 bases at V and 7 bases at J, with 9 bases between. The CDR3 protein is CATSRDLVGGELFF. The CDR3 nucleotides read TGTGCCACCAGCAGAGATCTGGTGGGCGGGGAGCTGTTTTTT.